This T cell receptor beta chain was recovered during a study of CXCR3-negative and CXCR3-positive naive CD8 T cells. General study results and limits: Naive subsets were similarly diverse, while memory CD8+ repertoires were much less diverse.

There are 15 residues in the CDR3. Germline CDR1 and CDR2: LNHNV and YYDKDF (reference sequence). The TRB libraries of cDNA were built by UMI-labeled 5' RACE. TCRdb re-called the 5' RACE reads, yielding one record per CDR3 amino acid sequence without DNA. This sample's clone table lists more than 65,000 distinct CDR3 sequences. Points on this clonotype: Its target is not known.

This sequence originates from a human donor in good health. Some clones in this sample may be carry-over from other donors' samples. The chain is built from TRBV15 and TRBJ2-4; TCRdb outputs TRBD1, but without DNA this stays unchecked. Sequencing input: naive CXCR3- CD8+ T cells from blood. This sample's subset: CD45RO-CCR7+CD27+CD95- naive CD8+ T cells lacking CXCR3 (TNR3-). CDR3 sequence reads: CATSTTGLAKNIQYF. Full variable domain (missing parts from reference TRBV15 and TRBJ2-4): DAMVIQNPRYQVTQFGKPVTLSCSQTLNHNVMYWYQQKSSQAPKLLFHYYDKDFNNEADTPDNFQSRRPNTSFCFLDIRSPGLGDTAMYLCATSTTGLAKNIQYFGAGTRLSVL.